This is a list of T cell receptor beta chains from one sample in a study of shared clonotypes between healthy human individuals. Profiling relied on immunoSEQ multiplex PCR, and the TCRdb table lists in-frame clones only, not all of them. The table records approximately 330,000 clones, around four fifths of them present only once. The sequencing sample was made of memory CD4+ T cells sorted from blood. The source of these receptors is a man aged 25-45 years in good health. Both conserved end residues are part of each CDR3. The order of the fields is V gene, J gene, D gene, clone size, CDR3 protein, CDR3 DNA. D genes are given only for firm matches. The size field is filled for only some rows; it gives once, few, many or a size class.

>TRBV7-2|TRBJ2-5|TRBD2|few
CASSRKGTSGSLPGQTQYF
TGTGCCAGCAGCCGAAAAGGGACTAGCGGGAGCCTTCCAGGTCAGACCCAGTACTTC
>TRBV27|TRBJ2-5|NA|NA
CASSLEGARWEGETQYF
TGTGCCAGCAGTTTGGAGGGGGCGAGGTGGGAAGGAGAGACCCAGTACTTC
>TRBV18|TRBJ2-5|TRBD1|NA
CASSRDRGPQETQYF
TGTGCCAGCTCACGGGACAGGGGGCCCCAAGAGACCCAGTACTTC
>TRBV30|TRBJ1-4|TRBD1|NA
CAWSVGDSNEKLFF
TGTGCCTGGAGTGTAGGGGACAGTAATGAAAAACTGTTTTTT
>TRBV10-1|TRBJ2-1|TRBD2|many
CASSRTSVSSYNEQFF
TGCGCCAGCAGTCGGACTAGCGTTAGCTCCTACAATGAGCAGTTCTTC
>TRBV27|TRBJ1-2|NA|NA
CASSFFQGTGLNYGYTF
TGTGCCAGCAGTTTCTTCCAGGGGACCGGACTTAACTATGGCTACACCTTC
>TRBV5-1|TRBJ2-7|NA|NA
CASSLVLDEQYF
TGCGCCAGCAGCCTGGTTCTGGACGAGCAGTACTTC
>TRBV7-9|TRBJ1-4|NA|NA
CASSPPGRVYEKLFF
TGTGCCAGCAGCCCCCCCGGCAGGGTGTATGAAAAACTGTTTTTT
>TRBV19|TRBJ1-4|NA|few
CASSTSGRTEKLFF
TGTGCCAGTAGTACCTCGGGCCGGACTGAAAAACTGTTTTTT
>TRBV5-1|TRBJ2-7|TRBD1|NA
CASSLVQGAHEQYF
TGCGCCAGCAGCTTGGTACAGGGGGCCCACGAGCAGTACTTC
>TRBV5-1|TRBJ2-7|NA|NA
CASSGSGLKSYEQYF
TGCGCCAGCAGCGGATCAGGGTTGAAGTCCTACGAGCAGTACTTC
>TRBV10-3|TRBJ1-4|NA|NA
CAISESKGANEKLFF
TGTGCCATCAGTGAGTCGAAGGGAGCTAATGAAAAACTGTTTTTT
>TRBV6-5|TRBJ1-1|NA|few
CASRRASQHTEAFF
TGTGCCAGCAGGCGGGCCTCTCAGCATACTGAAGCTTTCTTT
>TRBV7-2|TRBJ1-2|NA|once
CASSLASKQVDGYTF
TGTGCCAGCAGCTTAGCGAGTAAGCAGGTTGATGGCTACACCTTC
>TRBV15|TRBJ2-5|NA|once
CATSSRRETQYF
TGTGCCACCAGCAGTCGTCGGGAGACCCAGTACTTC
>TRBV6-5|TRBJ2-7|NA|NA
CASRAGTRSYEQYF
TGTGCCAGCAGGGCCGGGACACGTTCCTACGAGCAGTACTTC
>TRBV25-1|TRBJ2-6|NA|NA
CASSDEVRSGANVLTF
TGTGCCAGCAGTGATGAGGTTCGCTCTGGGGCCAACGTCCTGACTTTC
>TRBV5-1|TRBJ1-2|NA|few
CASSPQGDGYTF
TGCGCCAGCAGCCCCCAGGGCGATGGCTACACCTTC
>TRBV4-2|TRBJ2-2|NA|NA
CASLGGFDTGELFF
TGTGCCAGCCTAGGGGGGTTCGACACCGGGGAGCTGTTTTTT
>TRBV5-6|TRBJ2-1|NA|NA
CASSFGADSYNEQFF
TGTGCCAGCAGTTTTGGGGCAGACTCCTACAATGAGCAGTTCTTC
>TRBV10-3|TRBJ2-3|NA|NA
CAISHTGRTDTQYF
TGTGCCATCAGCCACACAGGGAGGACAGATACGCAGTATTTT
>TRBV18|TRBJ1-1|NA|NA
CASSPVVGATEAFF
TGTGCCAGCTCCCCAGTTGTGGGTGCAACTGAAGCTTTCTTT
>TRBV7-3|TRBJ1-2|NA|NA
CASSLDGENYGYTF
TGTGCCAGCAGCTTAGATGGGGAAAACTATGGCTACACCTTC
>TRBV2|TRBJ2-5|NA|few
CASSLKETQYF
TGTGCCAGCAGTCTAAAAGAGACCCAGTACTTC
>TRBV11-1|TRBJ2-5|TRBD1|NA
CASSLTGMAYRETQYF
TGTGCCAGCAGCTTGACAGGGATGGCGTATAGGGAGACCCAGTACTTC
>TRBV28|TRBJ1-5|NA|once
CASYDVERLAENQPQHF
TGTGCCAGCTACGACGTGGAGAGACTGGCGGAAAATCAGCCCCAGCATTTT
>TRBV6-5|TRBJ2-3|NA|once
CASSYPGAPDTQYF
TGTGCCAGCAGTTATCCGGGGGCCCCAGATACGCAGTATTTT
>TRBV5-1|TRBJ2-7|NA|once
CASSNLATDEQYF
TGCGCCAGCAGTAACCTAGCTACGGACGAGCAGTACTTC
>TRBV5-4|TRBJ2-3|TRBD1|few
CASSTRQGAFSDTQYF
TGTGCCAGCAGCACGCGACAGGGGGCTTTTTCGGATACGCAGTATTTT
>TRBV7-9|TRBJ2-7|TRBD1|once
CASSLDGDRVYEQYF
TGTGCCAGCAGCTTAGATGGGGACAGGGTCTACGAGCAGTACTTC
>TRBV10-3|TRBJ2-3|NA|once
CAIRRSESTDTQYF
TGTGCCATCAGAAGGTCCGAGAGCACAGATACGCAGTATTTT
>TRBV11-3|TRBJ2-1|NA|NA
CASSRGSYNEQFF
TGTGCCAGCAGCCGTGGTTCCTACAATGAGCAGTTCTTC
>TRBV5-4|TRBJ1-4|NA|NA
CASSLEGNNEKLFF
TGTGCCAGCAGCTTAGAGGGAAATAATGAAAAACTGTTTTTT
>TRBV2|TRBJ1-2|TRBD1|once
CASRSLGQGLLNYGYTF
TGTGCCAGCAGGTCCCTTGGACAGGGACTACTAAACTATGGCTACACCTTC
>TRBV14|TRBJ2-7|NA|NA
CASSQDIPGEWAYEQYF
TGTGCCAGCAGCCAAGATATACCGGGAGAGTGGGCCTACGAGCAGTACTTC
>TRBV5-6|TRBJ2-5|NA|few
CASSPTGQETQYF
TGTGCCAGCAGCCCCACGGGGCAAGAGACCCAGTACTTC
>TRBV25-1|TRBJ2-7|NA|NA
CASSELDPTKEQYF
TGTGCCAGCAGTGAATTGGACCCCACGAAGGAGCAGTACTTC
>TRBV7-8|TRBJ2-7|TRBD1|NA
CASSARGQGARSYEQYF
TGTGCCAGCAGCGCTCGAGGACAGGGTGCGAGGTCCTACGAGCAGTACTTC
>TRBV7-9|TRBJ2-5|NA|few
CASSPPGRPQMPPYF
TGTGCCAGCAGTCCTCCCGGGCGGCCGCAAATGCCTCCGTACTTC
>TRBV18|TRBJ1-2|NA|NA
CASSPRLGDLTGYTF
TGTGCCAGCTCACCGAGGCTAGGGGACTTAACCGGCTACACCTTC
>TRBV7-7|TRBJ2-3|NA|NA
CASSPTTTDTQYF
TGTGCTAGCAGCCCGACCACCACAGATACGCAGTATTTT
>TRBV7-8|TRBJ2-1|TRBD2|NA
CASSLEGRGYWHNEQFF
TGTGCCAGCAGCTTAGAGGGGCGGGGGTACTGGCACAATGAGCAGTTCTTC
>TRBV2|TRBJ1-1|NA|NA
CASSRSRGSLRLMNTEAFF
TGTGCCAGCAGCCGAAGTCGAGGAAGCCTAAGGTTGATGAACACTGAAGCTTTCTTT
>TRBV6-5|TRBJ2-1|TRBD2|NA
CASSGLAGGPSEQFF
TGTGCCAGCAGCGGACTAGCGGGAGGGCCGAGTGAGCAGTTCTTC
>TRBV18|TRBJ1-3|NA|once
CASSPPSRTGNTIYF
TGTGCCAGCTCACCTCCTTCCCGGACTGGAAACACCATATATTTT
>TRBV11-2|TRBJ2-1|TRBD2|NA
CATRLAGIHNEQFF
TGTGCCACCCGACTAGCGGGGATCCACAATGAGCAGTTCTTC
>TRBV10-3|TRBJ2-1|TRBD2|NA
CARVTSGRALGDNEQFF
TGTGCCAGAGTCACTAGCGGGAGGGCCCTGGGGGACAATGAGCAGTTCTTC
>TRBV5-4|TRBJ2-2|NA|NA
CASSFTGELFF
TGTGCCAGCAGCTTTACCGGGGAGCTGTTTTTT
>TRBV29-1|TRBJ2-3|TRBD2|NA
CSVDKRLAGEPDTQYF
TGCAGCGTTGATAAGAGGCTAGCGGGAGAGCCAGATACGCAGTATTTT
>TRBV6-5|TRBJ1-4|TRBD1|few
CASSWTGGREKLFF
TGTGCCAGCAGTTGGACAGGGGGTAGAGAAAAACTGTTTTTT
>TRBV5-6|TRBJ2-7|NA|NA
CASMGGQYSYEQYF
TGTGCCAGCATGGGCGGACAGTACTCCTACGAGCAGTACTTC
>TRBV28|TRBJ2-7|NA|NA
CASSLYAEQYF
TGTGCCAGCAGTTTATACGCCGAGCAGTACTTC
>TRBV19|TRBJ2-5|TRBD2|NA
CASSIARTSGQETQYF
TGTGCCAGTAGTATAGCAAGGACTAGCGGACAAGAGACCCAGTACTTC
>TRBV7-3|TRBJ2-2|NA|NA
CASSPTNTGELFF
TGTGCCAGCAGCCCCACGAACACCGGGGAGCTGTTTTTT
>TRBV11-2|TRBJ2-5|NA|NA
CASSLYGETQYF
TGTGCCAGCAGCCTATACGGCGAGACCCAGTACTTC
>TRBV27|TRBJ1-1|NA|once
CASSYGGTQGTEAFF
TGTGCCAGCAGTTACGGAGGGACTCAGGGCACTGAAGCTTTCTTT
>TRBV18|TRBJ2-5|NA|NA
CASSLGAETQYF
TGTGCCAGCTCACTCGGGGCGGAGACCCAGTACTTC
>TRBV27|TRBJ2-7|TRBD2|NA
CASRESGSSYEQYF
TGTGCCAGCAGGGAGAGCGGGAGCTCCTACGAGCAGTACTTC
>TRBV20-1|TRBJ1-3|NA|NA
CSAARGDTIYF
TGCAGTGCCGCAAGGGGAGACACCATATATTTT